This TCR beta chain was documented in a study of Tregs in tolerant kidney transplant recipients. Measured with immunoSEQ multiplex PCR; TCRdb has only the in-frame clones, and not every one. The table includes about 94,000 clones, roughly 93% detected once. The receptor was derived from a human donor who received a combined kidney and bone marrow transplant. Specimen: CD4+ T cells from blood, collected before the transplant.

CDR3 residues: CASSRSGGAVNTDTQYF. CDR3 coding DNA: TGTGCCAGCAGCCGTAGCGGGGGGGCCGTCAACACAGATACGCAGTATTTT. The chain recombines TRBV4-2 with TRBJ2-3; 11 bases are a match to TRBD2. There are 17 residues in the CDR3. Losses at the gene ends were 4 bases for V and 2 bases for J; bases not matched to a gene: 8. Germline CDR1 is LGHNA and CDR2 is YNFKEQ.